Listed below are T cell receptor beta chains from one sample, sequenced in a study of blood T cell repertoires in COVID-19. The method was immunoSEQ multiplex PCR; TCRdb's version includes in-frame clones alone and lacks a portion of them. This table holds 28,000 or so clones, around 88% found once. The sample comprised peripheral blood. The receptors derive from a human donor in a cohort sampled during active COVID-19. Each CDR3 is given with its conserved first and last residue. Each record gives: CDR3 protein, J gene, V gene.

CDR3 protein: CSVEDLYSAGLKKNNEQFF; J gene: TRBJ2-1; V gene: TRBV29-1
CDR3 protein: CASRLSGTGGKTQYF; J gene: TRBJ2-5; V gene: TRBV5-1
CDR3 protein: CASSVGGGGPQETQYF; J gene: TRBJ2-5; V gene: TRBV9
CDR3 protein: CASSQFAGSNYGYTF; J gene: TRBJ1-2; V gene: TRBV3-1/TRBV3-2
CDR3 protein: CASSLRDRGRTGELFF; J gene: TRBJ2-2; V gene: TRBV11-3
CDR3 protein: CASSSPGSESEAFF; J gene: TRBJ1-1; V gene: TRBV25-1
CDR3 protein: CASSLRDRGRYEQYF; J gene: TRBJ2-7; V gene: TRBV23-1
CDR3 protein: CATSRDRTGDNEKLFF; J gene: TRBJ1-4; V gene: TRBV15
CDR3 protein: CASSLLVASRGYTF; J gene: TRBJ1-2; V gene: TRBV7-9
CDR3 protein: CASSLLTGASSGANVLTF; J gene: TRBJ2-6; V gene: TRBV5-1
CDR3 protein: CASSPWTSGLVF; J gene: TRBJ2-1; V gene: TRBV2
CDR3 protein: CASSQYPATIGNSPLHF; J gene: TRBJ1-6; V gene: TRBV19
CDR3 protein: CASRPVALSGYTF; J gene: TRBJ1-2; V gene: TRBV12-3/TRBV12-4
CDR3 protein: CASSPGQGAAMYTIYF; J gene: TRBJ1-3; V gene: TRBV27
CDR3 protein: CAIRSRDRVEQYF; J gene: TRBJ2-7; V gene: TRBV10-3
CDR3 protein: CASSQDSGLEAFF; J gene: TRBJ1-1; V gene: TRBV3-1/TRBV3-2
CDR3 protein: CAISGRTSGGGEQFF; J gene: TRBJ2-1; V gene: TRBV10-3
CDR3 protein: CASSPTTSNEQFF; J gene: TRBJ2-1; V gene: TRBV28
CDR3 protein: CASSPRTSLAEQFF; J gene: TRBJ2-1; V gene: TRBV7-2
CDR3 protein: CASSLLSEETGNTIYF; J gene: TRBJ1-3; V gene: TRBV11-2
CDR3 protein: CASSQDGTASVNTQYF; J gene: TRBJ2-3; V gene: TRBV4-1
CDR3 protein: CAWTFPAGRGHQPQHF; J gene: TRBJ1-5; V gene: TRBV30
CDR3 protein: CASSASSGTGDNSPLHF; J gene: TRBJ1-6; V gene: TRBV25-1
CDR3 protein: CASSQGQGLLLFF; J gene: TRBJ1-4; V gene: TRBV3-1/TRBV3-2
CDR3 protein: CASSQPGTLGYGYTF; J gene: TRBJ1-2; V gene: TRBV4-1
CDR3 protein: CASFGRARDSPLHF; J gene: TRBJ1-6; V gene: TRBV10-1
CDR3 protein: CATSRGQGGNYGYTF; J gene: TRBJ1-2; V gene: TRBV15
CDR3 protein: CATSNQRDRGDYGYTF; J gene: TRBJ1-2; V gene: TRBV15
CDR3 protein: CASSQASGGNQPQHF; J gene: TRBJ1-5; V gene: TRBV4-1
CDR3 protein: CASRKAGEGGYTF; J gene: TRBJ1-2; V gene: TRBV7-8
CDR3 protein: CASSKTGTASYGYTF; J gene: TRBJ1-2; V gene: TRBV19
CDR3 protein: CASSWQQLNSPLHF; J gene: TRBJ1-6; V gene: TRBV28
CDR3 protein: CASSLRTGWTEAFF; J gene: TRBJ1-1; V gene: TRBV6-5
CDR3 protein: CASSLAPRQGKDEQYF; J gene: TRBJ2-7; V gene: TRBV5-4
CDR3 protein: CASSYPSTGVQTYGYTF; J gene: TRBJ1-2; V gene: TRBV6-2/TRBV6-3
CDR3 protein: CASSLSPETQYF; J gene: TRBJ2-5; V gene: TRBV7-9
CDR3 protein: CASSFRQTSGANVLTF; J gene: TRBJ2-6; V gene: TRBV5-1
CDR3 protein: CASRGTGFYGYTF; J gene: TRBJ1-2; V gene: TRBV12-3/TRBV12-4
CDR3 protein: CASSRRGGWETQYF; J gene: TRBJ2-5; V gene: TRBV25-1
CDR3 protein: CASRTGAYGYTF; J gene: TRBJ1-2; V gene: TRBV6-5
CDR3 protein: CASSLARARTDTQYF; J gene: TRBJ2-3; V gene: TRBV5-1
CDR3 protein: CASSAFSNQPQHF; J gene: TRBJ1-5; V gene: TRBV2
CDR3 protein: CASSREGQRNFNEQFF; J gene: TRBJ2-1; V gene: TRBV5-1
CDR3 protein: CASSLRGQERTDTQYF; J gene: TRBJ2-3; V gene: TRBV5-8
CDR3 protein: CASSSGLAGSSYEQYF; J gene: TRBJ2-7; V gene: TRBV13
CDR3 protein: CASSLSAGGPYTQYF; J gene: TRBJ2-3; V gene: TRBV7-2
CDR3 protein: CASSYSGQGASEQYF; J gene: TRBJ2-7; V gene: TRBV6-5
CDR3 protein: CASSSTGPNTGELFF; J gene: TRBJ2-2; V gene: TRBV7-9